These T cell receptor beta chains were read from a single sample in a study of blood T cell repertoires in COVID-19. Assay: immunoSEQ multiplex PCR; the TCRdb copy retains only in-frame clones and omits some. The table records about 70,000 clones, 90% of them present only once. Sequencing used peripheral blood. The receptors originated from a human donor in a cohort sampled during active COVID-19. The CDR3 runs from the conserved cysteine through the conserved F or W. Each record gives: clone size, J gene, V gene, D gene, CDR3 DNA, CDR3 protein. D genes are given only for firm matches. Size is stated for part of the rows, as once, few or many counts, or as a class when the clone is expanded.

clone size: NA
J gene: TRBJ2-2
V gene: TRBV6-2/TRBV6-3
D gene: TRBD1
CDR3 DNA: TGTGCCAGCAGTTCATGGCTCCGGACAGGGGTTGACACCGGGGAGCTGTTTTTT
CDR3 protein: CASSSWLRTGVDTGELFF

clone size: NA
J gene: TRBJ2-4
V gene: TRBV5-1
D gene: NA
CDR3 DNA: TGCGCCAGCAGCTTCGATCAAAACGGCATTCAGTACTTC
CDR3 protein: CASSFDQNGIQYF

clone size: once
J gene: TRBJ1-5
V gene: TRBV19
D gene: NA
CDR3 DNA: TGTGCCAGTAGTATAAGCGACAGGATTTACCTTAGCAATCAGCCCCAGCATTTT
CDR3 protein: CASSISDRIYLSNQPQHF

clone size: NA
J gene: TRBJ2-1
V gene: TRBV5-1
D gene: NA
CDR3 DNA: TGCGCCAGCAGCCCAGACGGGTACTACAATGAGCAGTTCTTC
CDR3 protein: CASSPDGYYNEQFF

clone size: once
J gene: TRBJ1-4
V gene: TRBV29-1
D gene: NA
CDR3 DNA: TGCAGCGTTGAAGATCAGGCTGAAAAACTGTTTTTT
CDR3 protein: CSVEDQAEKLFF

clone size: NA
J gene: TRBJ2-2
V gene: TRBV5-4
D gene: NA
CDR3 DNA: TGTGCCAGCAGCCCCCTGTATGAAGCGCCAAACGGGGAGCTGTTTTTT
CDR3 protein: CASSPLYEAPNGELFF

clone size: once
J gene: TRBJ2-3
V gene: TRBV7-2
D gene: NA
CDR3 DNA: TGTGCCAGCAGCTACGACAGCTCTAGCACAGATACGCAGTATTTT
CDR3 protein: CASSYDSSSTDTQYF

clone size: NA
J gene: TRBJ2-5
V gene: TRBV28
D gene: NA
CDR3 DNA: TGTGCCAGCAGCCTCGGTGTAGGGGCCCAAGAGACCCAGTACTTC
CDR3 protein: CASSLGVGAQETQYF

clone size: NA
J gene: TRBJ1-1
V gene: TRBV11-1
D gene: NA
CDR3 DNA: TGTGCCAGCAGCTTATTCGCCAGGGAGAACACTGAAGCTTTCTTT
CDR3 protein: CASSLFARENTEAFF

clone size: NA
J gene: TRBJ1-1
V gene: TRBV5-1
D gene: NA
CDR3 DNA: TGCGCCAGCAGCACCGCCGGGGGGCCGGACACTGAAGCTTTCTTT
CDR3 protein: CASSTAGGPDTEAFF

clone size: NA
J gene: TRBJ2-3
V gene: TRBV27
D gene: NA
CDR3 DNA: TGTGCCAGCTTGGCGGGACAGTCGAACACAGATACGCAGTATTTT
CDR3 protein: CASLAGQSNTDTQYF

clone size: NA
J gene: TRBJ1-4
V gene: TRBV5-1
D gene: TRBD1
CDR3 DNA: TGCGCCAGCAGCTTGGGGACAGGGGGAGGTACTAATGAAAAACTGTTTTTT
CDR3 protein: CASSLGTGGGTNEKLFF

clone size: NA
J gene: TRBJ2-5
V gene: TRBV4-2
D gene: NA
CDR3 DNA: TGTGCCAGCAGCCAAGATCGTGGGGGCGGGGAGACCCAGTACTTC
CDR3 protein: CASSQDRGGGETQYF

clone size: NA
J gene: TRBJ1-5
V gene: TRBV19
D gene: NA
CDR3 DNA: TGTGCCAGTGTGGACTCAGGCGGAATCAATCAGCCCCAGCATTTT
CDR3 protein: CASVDSGGINQPQHF

clone size: NA
J gene: TRBJ1-3
V gene: TRBV7-8
D gene: NA
CDR3 DNA: TGTGCCAGCAGCTTAATACAGGGAAGGGGAAACACCATATATTTT
CDR3 protein: CASSLIQGRGNTIYF

clone size: NA
J gene: TRBJ2-7
V gene: TRBV19
D gene: NA
CDR3 DNA: TGTGCCAGTAGTATGCCCGCCGACGACGACAGGTTTGTCTTGGATTACGAGCAGTACTTC
CDR3 protein: CASSMPADDDRFVLDYEQYF

clone size: NA
J gene: TRBJ2-3
V gene: TRBV28
D gene: TRBD1
CDR3 DNA: TGTGCCAGCAAGGATTCCGGGACAGGGCCCACAGATACGCAGTATTTT
CDR3 protein: CASKDSGTGPTDTQYF

clone size: NA
J gene: TRBJ1-2
V gene: TRBV5-8
D gene: NA
CDR3 DNA: TGTGCCAGCAGCTTACAGGGAGTAAGAGGCTACACCTTC
CDR3 protein: CASSLQGVRGYTF

clone size: NA
J gene: TRBJ2-2
V gene: TRBV6-2/TRBV6-3
D gene: TRBD2
CDR3 DNA: TGTGCCAGCATCCCGGGACTAGCGGGAGCCGGGGAGCTGTTTTTT
CDR3 protein: CASIPGLAGAGELFF

clone size: NA
J gene: TRBJ2-5
V gene: TRBV18
D gene: NA
CDR3 DNA: TGTGCCAGCTCACCGGGGCTGATACAAGAGACCCAGTACTTC
CDR3 protein: CASSPGLIQETQYF

clone size: NA
J gene: TRBJ2-5
V gene: TRBV20-1
D gene: NA
CDR3 DNA: TGCAGTGCTAGTCTATGGGAGACGGGGGAGTTCGGTAAGACCCAGTACTTC
CDR3 protein: CSASLWETGEFGKTQYF

clone size: few
J gene: TRBJ2-6
V gene: TRBV15
D gene: TRBD1
CDR3 DNA: TGTGCCACCAGCAAGGGGACAGGGGGCTCTGGGGCCAACGTCCTGACTTTC
CDR3 protein: CATSKGTGGSGANVLTF

clone size: once
J gene: TRBJ1-4
V gene: TRBV4-2
D gene: NA
CDR3 DNA: TGTGCCAGCAGCCAGGGGCAAACATCTAATGAAAAACTGTTTTTT
CDR3 protein: CASSQGQTSNEKLFF

clone size: NA
J gene: TRBJ2-3
V gene: TRBV5-4
D gene: TRBD2
CDR3 DNA: TGTGCCAGCAGCATAGGGCGGGGGGATACGCAGTATTTT
CDR3 protein: CASSIGRGDTQYF